This TCR beta chain comes out of a study of T cell changes during pregnancy in multiple sclerosis. The CDR3 consists of 15 residues. Per the germline V gene, CDR1 is SGDLS and CDR2 is YYNGEE. J was trimmed by 8 bases and V by 3 bases; bases with no gene match: 9. Clones were read by immunoSEQ multiplex PCR, and TCRdb kept only the in-frame ones, dropping some. The repertoire has about 99,000 clones, 93% of them found once; the top ten carry 0.99%. The sequenced sample was peripheral blood, obtained after pregnancy. The rearrangement uses TRBV9 and TRBJ1-4; 8 bases are shared with TRBD1. The receptor was isolated from a female donor with multiple sclerosis, enrolled in a pregnancy study. CDR3 protein: CASSARTGLAEKLFF. DNA for the CDR3: TGTGCCAGCAGCGCGAGGACAGGGCTGGCAGAAAAACTGTTTTTT.